The sample holds a few counts of the clone carrying this TCR beta chain. While infection was still active, Seattle patients were enrolled and then followed longitudinally. The germline V and J ends were trimmed by 3 bases and 5 bases, with 13 bases remaining between them. Germline lookup yields CDR1 LGHDT and CDR2 YNNKEL (reference sequence). The CDR3 extends over 14 amino acids. As handled by the study authors: By means of reference gene primer amplification, nucleated cell counts were estimated. Generated by immunoSEQ multiplex PCR, the TCRdb table keeps only in-frame clones and is missing some. The V and J calls and clone size are taken from that table; D and trimming were inferred from the DNA. The repertoire includes 200,000 to 300,000 clones, around 84% of them detected once, and roughly 5.6% sits in the top ten. This record belongs to a study of blood T cell repertoires in COVID-19. Study in general: COVID-19 samples from acute and convalescent phases originated in the United States, Italy and Spain. T cells, B-cell-depleted T cells, or PBMCs provided the cDNA or gDNA that served as material.

The chain recombines TRBV3-1 (or the pseudogene TRBV3-2) with TRBJ1-2, with D perhaps TRBD1 (5 bases). The source of this sequence is a woman aged 55-69 years with COVID-19, enrolled during active disease. The sample comprised peripheral blood. The CDR3 DNA sequence: TGTGCCAGCAGCCAGGCAGGGTTGGGGTATGGCTACACCTTC. It encodes CASSQAGLGYGYTF.